Below are 24 T cell receptor beta chains sequenced from a single sample in a study of T cells expressing NK-cell markers. TCRdb processed the 5' RACE reads again and assigns one entry to each CDR3 protein, with no DNA. The listing contains over 150,000 distinct CDR3 sequences. The sequenced sample consisted of blood T cells: a sorted CD56 or NKG2C T cell subset, CD4+ or CD8+ T cells, or bulk PBMC T cells (not recorded which). The origin of the receptors is a woman aged 45 to 65 in good health.

The rearrangement joins TRBV5-4 to TRBJ1-1. This CDR3 is built from 11 residues. In germline, CDR1 is SGHNT, CDR2 YYREEE (reference sequence). The CDR3 spells CASSSPTEAFF.

The chain is built from TRBV11-2 and TRBJ2-7; lacking DNA, the TRBD1 call made by TCRdb goes unchecked. CDR3 length: 14 amino acids. Germline-derived CDR1 and CDR2 are SGHAT and FQNNGV. The CDR3 spells CASSPQGDWVEQYF. The complete variable domain, with remaining parts taken from reference TRBV11-2 and TRBJ2-7, reads EAGVAQSPRYKIIEKRQSVAFWCNPISGHATLYWYQQILGQGPKLLIQFQNNGVVDDSQLPKDRFSAERLKGVDSTLKIQPAKLEDSAVYLCASSPQGDWVEQYFGPGTRLTVT.

The V and J genes are TRBV7-9 and TRBJ2-1; as DNA is missing, the TRBD2 call by TCRdb cannot be tested. Germline V lookup: CDR1 SEHNR, CDR2 FQNEAQ (reference sequence). The CDR3 spans 17 residues. CDR3 in amino acids: CASSRGPSSLPGDEQFF. The full variable domain, completed using reference TRBV7-9 and TRBJ2-1, is DTGVSQNPRHKITKRGQNVTFRCDPISEHNRLYWYRQTLGQGPEFLTYFQNEAQLEKSRLLSDRFSAERPKGSFSTLEIQRTEQGDSAMYLCASSRGPSSLPGDEQFFGPGTRLTVL.

The gene calls are TRBV7-2 and TRBJ2-5; TCRdb's D call, TRBD1, is unchecked because there is no DNA. This CDR3 contains 15 residues. Per the germline V gene, CDR1 is SGHTA and CDR2 is FQGNSA. CDR3 region: CASSLVWGTQETQYF.

The chain links TRBV5-4 to TRBJ2-5; TCRdb lists TRBD2, though no DNA is available to test this call. Germline-derived CDR1 and CDR2 are SGHNT and YYREEE (reference sequence). This CDR3 spans 16 amino acids. The CDR3 is CASSTHPAATQETQYF.

The chain employs TRBV4-1 and TRBJ1-1; TCRdb returns TRBD1, unconfirmable since there is no DNA. Germline V gene sequence: CDR1 MGHRA, CDR2 YSYEKL. This CDR3 has 15 residues. CDR3 region: CASSQSPVGATEAFF.

V and J are TRBV7-9 and TRBJ2-1; the TCRdb D gene call, TRBD2, has no DNA to confirm it. This CDR3 comprises 17 residues. From germline, CDR1 is SEHNR and CDR2 FQNEAQ (reference sequence). This chain's CDR3 is CASSLPGLAGGLGEQFF. The variable domain in full, completed from reference TRBV7-9 and TRBJ2-1, reads DTGVSQNPRHKITKRGQNVTFRCDPISEHNRLYWYRQTLGQGPEFLTYFQNEAQLEKSRLLSDRFSAERPKGSFSTLEIQRTEQGDSAMYLCASSLPGLAGGLGEQFFGPGTRLTVL.

The rearrangement uses TRBV7-9 and TRBJ2-1; TCRdb outputs TRBD2, but without DNA this stays unchecked. Per the germline V gene, CDR1 is SEHNR and CDR2 is FQNEAQ (reference sequence). The CDR3 is made up of 17 amino acids. The CDR3 loop reads CASSTISGRGYYNEQFF.

The genes are TRBV5-1 and TRBJ2-7. CDR3 length equals 13 residues. Germline V CDR1 and CDR2: SGHRS, YFSETQ. CDR3 in amino acids: CASSFVITYEQYF.

The J gene is TRBJ2-2, the V gene TRBV6-1; absent DNA, TCRdb's TRBD2 call cannot be checked. Germline CDR1 is MNHNS and CDR2 is SASEGT. The CDR3 sequence is 15 residues long. The CDR3 is CASKGAGGYTGELFF.

This chain joins TRBV14 and TRBJ1-1; with no DNA, the TCRdb D assignment of TRBD1 cannot be verified. The CDR3 sequence is 15 residues long. In germline, CDR1 is SGHDN, CDR2 FVKESK. CDR3: CASSHKTGLNTEAFF. Combining the CDR3 with reference TRBV14 and TRBJ1-1 gives the whole variable domain EAGVTQFPSHSVIEKGQTVTLRCDPISGHDNLYWYRRVMGKEIKFLLHFVKESKQDESGMPNNRFLAERTGGTYSTLKVQPAELEDSGVYFCASSHKTGLNTEAFFGQGTRLTVV.

The chain carries TRBV12-3 or TRBV12-4 and TRBJ2-1; TCRdb reports TRBD2, a call that lacks DNA to check it against. There are 18 residues in the CDR3. CDR3 residues: CASSGLAGVSGRAYEQFF.

The CDR3 sequence is CASGPRDYPYEQYF. The rearrangement uses TRBV12-5 and TRBJ2-7; TCRdb's D call of TRBD2 is untestable without DNA. From germline, CDR1 is LGHNT and CDR2 FRNRAP. CDR3 length equals 14 residues.

The chain uses TRBV7-9 and TRBJ2-7; with no DNA, the TCRdb D assignment of TRBD1 cannot be verified. The CDR3 has 15 amino acids. The germline gives CDR1 SEHNR, CDR2 FQNEAQ (reference sequence). CDR3 residues: CASSHWTGGSYEQYF.

The chain has TRBV7-9 and TRBJ2-5; TCRdb indicates TRBD2, and absent DNA this call remains unverified. Germline loops: CDR1 SEHNR, CDR2 FQNEAQ (reference sequence). This CDR3 spans 15 amino acids. CDR3 loop: CASSGSGTPAETQYF.

The rearrangement joins TRBV11-2 to TRBJ1-1; TCRdb's D call, TRBD1, is unchecked because there is no DNA. Per germline, CDR1 SGHAT and CDR2 FQNNGV. The CDR3 extends over 16 amino acids. CDR3 sequence: CASSYPTDPVLTEAFF.

J is TRBJ1-2 and V is TRBV4-1. Germline CDR1 is MGHRA and CDR2 is YSYEKL. CDR3 length: 14 amino acids. The CDR3 loop is CASSQDLETYGYTF.

The rearrangement uses TRBV20-1 and TRBJ2-7; TCRdb picks TRBD1, but there is no DNA to check that call. Germline-derived CDR1 and CDR2 are DFQATT and SNEGSKA (reference sequence). There are 13 residues in the CDR3. The CDR3: CSASGQGSYEQYF.

The chain employs TRBV4-1 and TRBJ1-6. The CDR3 loop spans 15 amino acids. Germline-derived CDR1 and CDR2 are MGHRA and YSYEKL. CDR3 sequence: CASSQDTVYNSPLHF.

The rearrangement joins TRBV7-3 to TRBJ1-1. This CDR3 comprises 13 residues. The germline CDR1 and CDR2 sequences are SGHTA and FQGTGA. CDR3 amino acids: CASSYGGGGEAFF.

The rearrangement links TRBV7-8 to TRBJ2-1; no DNA is available, so the TRBD2 call from TCRdb remains unchecked. The germline CDR1 and CDR2 sequences are SGHVS and FQNEAQ. The CDR3 length is 19 residues. This chain's CDR3 is CASSPVPRAPRGSYNEQFF.

The chain couples TRBV3-1 to TRBJ1-2; without DNA, the TCRdb call of TRBD1 cannot be checked. CDR1 and CDR2 from the germline V gene are LGHDT and YNNKEL (reference sequence). The CDR3 runs to 15 residues. CDR3 region: CASSLTPSPDYGYTF.

V usage is TRBV7-9 and J usage is TRBJ2-5; absent DNA, TCRdb's TRBD2 call cannot be checked. Germline CDR1 is SEHNR and CDR2 is FQNEAQ (reference sequence). The CDR3 totals 17 residues. CDR3: CASSSPGDSGRGETQYF. Combining the CDR3 with reference TRBV7-9 and TRBJ2-5 gives the whole variable domain DTGVSQNPRHKITKRGQNVTFRCDPISEHNRLYWYRQTLGQGPEFLTYFQNEAQLEKSRLLSDRFSAERPKGSFSTLEIQRTEQGDSAMYLCASSSPGDSGRGETQYFGPGTRLLVL.

The chain combines TRBV6-2 or TRBV6-3 with TRBJ2-1; as DNA is missing, the TRBD2 call by TCRdb cannot be tested. The CDR3 consists of 16 residues. Looked up from germline, CDR1 is MNHEY and CDR2 is SVGEGT. This CDR3 reads CASSPPSGRIYNEQFF.